The rows below give T cell receptor beta chains drawn from one sample of a study of blood T cell repertoires in COVID-19. Clones were sequenced by immunoSEQ multiplex PCR, and TCRdb holds only the in-frame ones, with some missing. Among about 170,000 clones listed, roughly 80% were seen once. Sequencing was carried out using peripheral blood. These receptors all come from a woman aged 40 to 55 with COVID-19, enrolled during active disease. Each CDR3 is given with its conserved first and last residue. A D gene is named only where the DNA matches it firmly. Expanded clones get a size class; other rows say once, few or many, or leave the size out.

>TRBV5-4|-|-|TRBJ1-1
CASSLEQGGTEAFF
TGTGCCAGCAGCTTGGAACAGGGTGGCACTGAAGCTTTCTTT
>TRBV9|-|-|TRBJ2-6
CASSVQGSSVLTF
TGTGCCAGCAGCGTACAGGGATCGAGCGTCCTGACTTTC
>TRBV7-9|-|-|TRBJ2-2
CAPRTPNTGELFF
TGTGCGCCTCGGACACCCAACACCGGGGAGCTGTTTTTT
>TRBV27|-|-|TRBJ1-1
CASSRTGMVGTEAFF
TGTGCCAGCAGTCGAACAGGGATGGTGGGCACTGAAGCTTTCTTT
>TRBV5-1|TRBD1|-|TRBJ1-4
CASTDRGQNEKLFF
TGCGCCAGCACTGACAGGGGGCAGAATGAAAAACTGTTTTTT
>TRBV7-9|TRBD2|-|TRBJ2-1
CASSPGGGIFGNEQFF
TGTGCCAGCAGCCCTGGCGGGGGGATCTTCGGAAATGAGCAGTTCTTC
>TRBV5-1|-|-|TRBJ1-3
CASSLSPRGNTIYF
TGCGCCAGCAGCTTGTCGCCTAGAGGAAACACCATATATTTT
>TRBV5-1|TRBD1|-|TRBJ2-3
CASTVQGSRADTQYF
TGCGCCAGCACCGTACAGGGGAGCCGCGCAGATACGCAGTATTTT
>TRBV9|TRBD2|-|TRBJ2-1
CASSVGLAGADNEQFF
TGTGCCAGCAGCGTAGGACTAGCGGGGGCAGACAATGAGCAGTTCTTC
>TRBV18|-|-|TRBJ1-1
CASSPRQNTEAFF
TGTGCCAGCTCACCCCGACAGAACACTGAAGCTTTCTTT
>TRBV5-1|-|-|TRBJ2-1
CASSLARRGQGEQFF
TGCGCCAGCAGCTTGGCCCGGAGGGGGCAGGGGGAGCAGTTCTTC
>TRBV30|-|-|TRBJ2-3
CACRGAGDTQYF
TGTGCCTGCCGGGGGGCGGGAGATACGCAGTATTTT
>TRBV19|TRBD1|-|TRBJ1-1
CASRSGQITEAFF
TGTGCCAGTAGATCGGGACAGATCACTGAAGCTTTCTTT
>TRBV5-1|-|-|TRBJ2-2
CASYRSGPPNTGELFF
TGCGCCAGTTACCGGTCCGGTCCTCCGAACACCGGGGAGCTGTTTTTT
>TRBV13|TRBD1|few|TRBJ1-3
CASSLDRGPHTIYF
TGTGCCAGCAGCTTGGACAGGGGGCCCCACACCATATATTTT
>TRBV2|-|-|TRBJ2-2
CACYRGGANTGELFF
TGTGCCTGCTACAGGGGGGGAGCCAACACCGGGGAGCTGTTTTTT
>TRBV5-1|TRBD1|-|TRBJ2-3
CASSSRGQGFSTGDTQYF
TGCGCCAGCAGCTCTCGGGGACAGGGTTTCTCCACGGGAGATACGCAGTATTTT
>TRBV5-5|TRBD1|-|TRBJ2-3
CASSDRASTDTQYF
TGTGCCAGCAGTGACAGGGCCAGCACAGATACGCAGTATTTT
>TRBV5-1|TRBD1|many|TRBJ2-3
CASHAGGTTDTQYF
TGCGCCAGCCATGCAGGGGGTACGACAGATACGCAGTATTTT
>TRBV7-3|TRBD1|-|TRBJ1-2
CASSQGGAGYGYTF
TGTGCCAGCAGCCAGGGGGGCGCCGGCTATGGCTACACCTTC
>TRBV28|TRBD1|-|TRBJ2-7
CASSLPAGTGSPIEQYF
TGTGCCAGCAGTCTACCGGCCGGGACAGGGTCCCCAATCGAGCAGTACTTC
>TRBV6-5|TRBD1|-|TRBJ1-1
CATRTGRNTEAFF
TGTGCCACTAGGACAGGTAGGAACACTGAAGCTTTCTTT
>TRBV19|-|-|TRBJ1-2
CASSIGQEDTF
TGTGCCAGTAGTATAGGCCAGGAGGACACCTTC
>TRBV30|TRBD2|-|TRBJ2-5
CAWSVFAGARETQYF
TGTGCCTGGAGTGTATTCGCGGGAGCTCGTGAGACCCAGTACTTC
>TRBV6-5|-|-|TRBJ1-1
CASSGLFEFEAFF
TGTGCCAGCTCAGGTCTTTTTGAGTTTGAAGCTTTCTTT
>TRBV19|-|-|TRBJ2-7
CASSIERFDEQYF
TGTGCCAGTAGTATTGAGAGGTTCGACGAGCAGTACTTC
>TRBV3-1/TRBV3-2|-|-|TRBJ2-1
CASSPADGVGEQFF
TGTGCCAGCAGCCCAGCGGACGGCGTGGGTGAGCAGTTCTTC
>TRBV19|-|-|TRBJ1-4
CASSTSDTSTNEKLFF
TGTGCCAGTAGTACCTCAGACACTTCAACTAATGAAAAACTGTTTTTT
>TRBV9|-|-|TRBJ1-3
CASSLDPSSGNTIYF
TGTGCCAGCAGCTTAGACCCGAGTTCTGGAAACACCATATATTTT
>TRBV5-1|-|few|TRBJ2-7
CASSLGTTYEQYF
TGCGCCAGCAGCTTGGGGACAACTTACGAGCAGTACTTC
>TRBV19|-|few|TRBJ1-5
CASSRGAGQPQHF
TGTGCCAGTAGTCGGGGGGCCGGTCAGCCCCAGCATTTT
>TRBV7-3|TRBD2|once|TRBJ2-7
CASSLFPREASYEQYF
TGTGCCAGCAGCTTATTCCCCCGGGAGGCGTCCTACGAGCAGTACTTC
>TRBV25-1|-|-|TRBJ1-2
CASSFTGSAYGYTF
TGTGCCAGCAGTTTTACAGGGTCGGCCTATGGCTACACCTTC
>TRBV3-1/TRBV3-2|-|few|TRBJ2-3
CASSYSTDTQYF
TGTGCCAGCAGCTATAGCACAGATACGCAGTATTTT
>TRBV4-1|TRBD2|-|TRBJ2-2
CASSHRLAGGLNTGELFF
TGCGCCAGCAGCCACCGACTAGCGGGAGGACTGAACACCGGGGAGCTGTTTTTT
>TRBV10-3|-|-|TRBJ2-3
CAISEFRSKATDTQYF
TGTGCCATCAGTGAGTTCCGATCAAAAGCCACAGATACGCAGTATTTT
>TRBV5-1|TRBD2|-|TRBJ2-1
CASSLADYNEQFF
TGCGCCAGCAGCCTAGCGGACTACAATGAGCAGTTCTTC
>TRBV30|-|-|TRBJ1-6
CAWSRTVSPLHF
TGTGCCTGGAGCCGGACAGTTTCACCCCTCCACTTT
>TRBV29-1|-|-|TRBJ1-1
CSGEGGTEAFF
TGCAGCGGGGAGGGTGGCACTGAAGCTTTCTTT
>TRBV6-5|TRBD1|-|TRBJ2-7
CASNSGTGPYEQYF
TGTGCCAGCAACTCCGGGACAGGACCCTACGAGCAGTACTTC
>TRBV7-9|TRBD1|-|TRBJ1-2
CASSSGQPNPYGYTF
TGTGCCAGCAGCTCGGGACAGCCGAACCCTTATGGCTACACCTTC
>TRBV10-1|TRBD2|-|TRBJ2-1
CASSGTSPNEQFF
TGCGCCAGCAGTGGGACTAGCCCCAATGAGCAGTTCTTC
>TRBV3-1/TRBV3-2|-|-|TRBJ2-1
CASSHAGSLNEQFF
TGTGCCAGCAGTCACGCGGGATCCCTCAATGAGCAGTTCTTC
>TRBV12-5|TRBD1|-|TRBJ1-5
CASGPGTGNQPQHF
TGTGCTAGTGGCCCTGGGACAGGCAATCAGCCCCAGCATTTT
>TRBV29-1|TRBD1|-|TRBJ2-7
CSAHRGINEQYF
TGCAGCGCTCACAGGGGGATCAACGAGCAGTACTTC
>TRBV9|TRBD1|-|TRBJ2-7
CPGAGQGAYEQYF
TGTCCTGGGGCGGGACAGGGGGCCTACGAGCAGTACTTC
>TRBV15|TRBD1|-|TRBJ2-3
CATSSWTGSSADTQYF
TGTGCCACCAGCAGTTGGACAGGGTCGAGTGCAGATACGCAGTATTTT
>TRBV4-1|TRBD1|-|TRBJ1-4
CASSPSQGAREKLFF
TGCGCCAGCAGCCCATCACAGGGGGCGAGGGAAAAACTGTTTTTT
>TRBV3-1/TRBV3-2|TRBD1|-|TRBJ1-6
CASTRGQGNSPLHF
TGTGCCAGCACTCGGGGACAGGGCAATTCACCCCTCCACTTT
>TRBV19|-|-|TRBJ2-2
CASSIDRRNTGELFF
TGTGCCAGTAGTATAGACCGCAGGAACACCGGGGAGCTGTTTTTT
>TRBV9|-|-|TRBJ1-2
CASSQSPANYGYTF
TGTGCCAGCAGCCAAAGTCCGGCTAACTATGGCTACACCTTC
>TRBV19|-|-|TRBJ2-1
CASRSPHEQFF
TGTGCCAGTAGATCCCCTCATGAGCAGTTCTTC
>TRBV3-1/TRBV3-2|-|-|TRBJ2-2
CASSRYRQTGELFF
TGTGCCAGCAGCCGCTACCGACAGACCGGGGAGCTGTTTTTT
>TRBV10-2|-|-|TRBJ2-1
CASQLHNEQFF
TGCGCCAGCCAACTCCACAATGAGCAGTTCTTC
>TRBV25-1|TRBD2|-|TRBJ2-1
CASSEPGLAGVEQFF
TGTGCCAGCAGTGAGCCGGGACTAGCGGGAGTTGAGCAGTTCTTC
>TRBV19|TRBD2|-|TRBJ2-3
CASRAGGRVRTDTQYF
TGTGCCAGCCGCGCTGGCGGGAGAGTCAGGACAGATACGCAGTATTTT
>TRBV11-2|-|-|TRBJ2-7
CASSSGITYEQYF
TGTGCCAGCAGCTCAGGGATAACCTACGAGCAGTACTTC
>TRBV10-3|-|once|TRBJ2-7
CAISPGMTGSDYEQYF
TGTGCCATCAGCCCAGGGATGACAGGATCCGATTACGAGCAGTACTTC
>TRBV10-1|-|-|TRBJ2-5
CASSERGAETQYF
TGCGCCAGCAGTGAGAGGGGTGCAGAGACCCAGTACTTC